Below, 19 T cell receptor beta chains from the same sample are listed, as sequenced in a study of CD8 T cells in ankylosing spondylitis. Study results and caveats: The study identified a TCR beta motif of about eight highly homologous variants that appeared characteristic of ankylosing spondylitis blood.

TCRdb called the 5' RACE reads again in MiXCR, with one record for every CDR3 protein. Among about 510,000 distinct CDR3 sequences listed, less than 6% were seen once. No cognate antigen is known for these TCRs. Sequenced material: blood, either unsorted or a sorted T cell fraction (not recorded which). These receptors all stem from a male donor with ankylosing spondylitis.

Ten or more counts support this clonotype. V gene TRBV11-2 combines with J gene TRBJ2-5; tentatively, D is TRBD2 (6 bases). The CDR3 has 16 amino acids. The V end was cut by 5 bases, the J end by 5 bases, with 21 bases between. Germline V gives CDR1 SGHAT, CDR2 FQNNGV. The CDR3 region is CASSRTTFGSGETQYF. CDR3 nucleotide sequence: TGTGCCAGCAGCCGTACCACGTTCGGGAGCGGGGAGACCCAGTACTTC. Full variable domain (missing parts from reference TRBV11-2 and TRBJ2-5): EAGVAQSPRYKIIEKRQSVAFWCNPISGHATLYWYQQILGQGPKLLIQFQNNGVVDDSQLPKDRFSAERLKGVDSTLKIQPAKLEDSAVYLCASSRTTFGSGETQYFGPGTRLLVL.

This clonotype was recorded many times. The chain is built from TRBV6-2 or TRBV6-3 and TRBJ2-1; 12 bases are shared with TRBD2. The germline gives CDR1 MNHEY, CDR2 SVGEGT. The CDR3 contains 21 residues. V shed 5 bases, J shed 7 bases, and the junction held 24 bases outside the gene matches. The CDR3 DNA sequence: TGTGCCAGCAGTCCCCAACCGGGGCTAGCGGGAGGGTTGCACGTGGGAAATGAGCAGTTCTTC. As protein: CASSPQPGLAGGLHVGNEQFF.

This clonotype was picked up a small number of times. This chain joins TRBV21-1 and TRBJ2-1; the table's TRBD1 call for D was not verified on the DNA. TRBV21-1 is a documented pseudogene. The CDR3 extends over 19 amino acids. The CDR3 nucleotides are TGTGCCAGCAGGAACAAGGCTTCCCGGGGAGAAGGTTCCTACAATGAGCAGTTCTTC. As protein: CASRNKASRGEGSYNEQFF.

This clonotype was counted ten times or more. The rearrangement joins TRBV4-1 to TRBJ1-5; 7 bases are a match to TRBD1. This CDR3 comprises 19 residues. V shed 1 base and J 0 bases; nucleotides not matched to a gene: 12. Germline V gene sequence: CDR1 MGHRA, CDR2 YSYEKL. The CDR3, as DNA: TGCGCCAGCAGCCAAGTCGTCGGTACAGGGGTTTATAGCAATCAGCCCCAGCATTTT. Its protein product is CASSQVVGTGVYSNQPQHF.

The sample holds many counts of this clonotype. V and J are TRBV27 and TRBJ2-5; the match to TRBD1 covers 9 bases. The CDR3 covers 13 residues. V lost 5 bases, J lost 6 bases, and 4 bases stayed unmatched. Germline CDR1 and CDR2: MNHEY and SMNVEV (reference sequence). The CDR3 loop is CASSVQGAKTQYF. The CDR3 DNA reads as TGTGCCAGCAGTGTACAGGGGGCTAAGACCCAGTACTTC.

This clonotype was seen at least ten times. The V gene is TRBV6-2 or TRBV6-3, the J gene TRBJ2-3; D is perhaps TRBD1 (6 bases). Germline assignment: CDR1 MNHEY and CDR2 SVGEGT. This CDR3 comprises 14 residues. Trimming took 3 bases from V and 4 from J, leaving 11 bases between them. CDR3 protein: CASSYRQAADTQYF. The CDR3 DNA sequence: TGTGCCAGCAGTTATCGACAGGCGGCAGATACGCAGTATTTT.

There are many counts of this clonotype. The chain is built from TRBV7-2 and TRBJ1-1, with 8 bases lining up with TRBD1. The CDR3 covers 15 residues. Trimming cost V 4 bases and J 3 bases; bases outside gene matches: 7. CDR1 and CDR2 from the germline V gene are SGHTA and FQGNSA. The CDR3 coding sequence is TGTGCCAGCAGCTCCGGACAGGGTCGGTACACTGAAGCTTTCTTT. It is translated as CASSSGQGRYTEAFF.

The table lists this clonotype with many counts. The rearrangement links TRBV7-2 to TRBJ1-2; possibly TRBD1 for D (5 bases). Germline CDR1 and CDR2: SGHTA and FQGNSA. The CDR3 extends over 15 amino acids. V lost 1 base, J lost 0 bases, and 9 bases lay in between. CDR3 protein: CASSLETRANYGYTF. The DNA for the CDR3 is TGTGCCAGCAGCTTAGAAACCAGGGCTAACTATGGCTACACCTTC.

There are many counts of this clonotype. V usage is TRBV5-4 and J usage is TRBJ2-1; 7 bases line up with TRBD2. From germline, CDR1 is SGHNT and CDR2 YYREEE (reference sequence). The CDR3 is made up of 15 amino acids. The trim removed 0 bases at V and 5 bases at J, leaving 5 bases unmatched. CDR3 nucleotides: TGTGCCAGCAGCTTGGCGGCGGGAGAGGACAATGAGCAGTTCTTC. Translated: CASSLAAGEDNEQFF. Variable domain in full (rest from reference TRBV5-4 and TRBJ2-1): ETGVTQSPTHLIKTRGQQVTLRCSSQSGHNTVSWYQQALGQGPQFIFQYYREEENGRGNFPPRFSGLQFPNYSSELNVNALELDDSALYLCASSLAAGEDNEQFFGPGTRLTVL.

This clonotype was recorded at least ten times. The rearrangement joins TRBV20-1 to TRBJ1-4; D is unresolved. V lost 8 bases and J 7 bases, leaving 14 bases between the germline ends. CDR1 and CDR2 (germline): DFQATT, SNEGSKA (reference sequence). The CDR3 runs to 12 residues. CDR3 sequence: CSLKGMGEKLFF. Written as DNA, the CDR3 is TGCAGTCTCAAGGGCATGGGTGAAAAACTGTTTTTT.

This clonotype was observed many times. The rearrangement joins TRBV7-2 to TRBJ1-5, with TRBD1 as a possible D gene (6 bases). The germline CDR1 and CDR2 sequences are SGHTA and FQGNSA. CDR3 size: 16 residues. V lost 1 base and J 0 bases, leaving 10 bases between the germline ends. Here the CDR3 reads CASSLVGGGSNQPQHF. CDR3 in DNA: TGTGCCAGCAGCTTAGTGGGGGGCGGTAGCAATCAGCCCCAGCATTTT.

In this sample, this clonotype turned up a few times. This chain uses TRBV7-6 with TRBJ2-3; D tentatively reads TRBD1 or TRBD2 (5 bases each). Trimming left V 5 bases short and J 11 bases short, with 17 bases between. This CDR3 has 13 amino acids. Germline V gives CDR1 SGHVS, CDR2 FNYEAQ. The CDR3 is CASSARIRGKQYF. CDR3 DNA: TGTGCCAGCAGCGCGAGAATCCGGGGCAAGCAGTATTTT.

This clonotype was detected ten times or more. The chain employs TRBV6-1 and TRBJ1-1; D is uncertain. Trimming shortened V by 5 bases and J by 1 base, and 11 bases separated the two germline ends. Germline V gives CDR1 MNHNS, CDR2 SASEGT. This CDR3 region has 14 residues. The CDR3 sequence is CASSTQVANTEAFF. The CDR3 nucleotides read TGTGCCAGCAGTACCCAGGTGGCGAACACTGAAGCTTTCTTT.

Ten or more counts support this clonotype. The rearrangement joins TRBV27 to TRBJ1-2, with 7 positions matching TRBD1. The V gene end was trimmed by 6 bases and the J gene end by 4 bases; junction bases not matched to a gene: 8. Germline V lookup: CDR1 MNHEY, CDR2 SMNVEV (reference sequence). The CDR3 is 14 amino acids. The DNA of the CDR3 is TGTGCCAGCAGAAGACAGGGAGAGGGCTATGGCTACACCTTC. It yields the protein CASRRQGEGYGYTF.

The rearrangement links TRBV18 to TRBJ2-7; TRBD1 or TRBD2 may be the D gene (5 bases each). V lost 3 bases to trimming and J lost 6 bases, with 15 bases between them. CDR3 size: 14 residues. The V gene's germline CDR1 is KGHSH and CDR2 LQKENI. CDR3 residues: CASSPRGDSSEQYF. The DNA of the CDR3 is TGTGCCAGCTCACCCCGAGGGGATTCTAGCGAGCAGTACTTC. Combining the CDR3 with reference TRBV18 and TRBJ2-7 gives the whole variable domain NAGVMQNPRHLVRRRGQEARLRCSPMKGHSHVYWYRQLPEEGLKFMVYLQKENIIDESGMPKERFSAEFPKEGPSILRIQQVVRGDSAAYFCASSPRGDSSEQYFGPGTRLTVT.

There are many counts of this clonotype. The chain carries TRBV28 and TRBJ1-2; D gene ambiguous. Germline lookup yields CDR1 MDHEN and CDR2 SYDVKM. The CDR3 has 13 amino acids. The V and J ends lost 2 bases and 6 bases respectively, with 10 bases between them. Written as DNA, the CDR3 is TGTGCCAGCAGTTTACCCAGGAAAGATGGCTACACCTTC. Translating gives CASSLPRKDGYTF.

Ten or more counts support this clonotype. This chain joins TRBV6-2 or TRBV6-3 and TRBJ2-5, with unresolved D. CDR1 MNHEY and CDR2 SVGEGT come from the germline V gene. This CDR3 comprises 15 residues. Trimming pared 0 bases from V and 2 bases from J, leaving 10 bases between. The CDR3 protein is CASSYSSASQETQYF. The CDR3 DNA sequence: TGTGCCAGCAGTTACTCGAGCGCCTCACAAGAGACCCAGTACTTC.

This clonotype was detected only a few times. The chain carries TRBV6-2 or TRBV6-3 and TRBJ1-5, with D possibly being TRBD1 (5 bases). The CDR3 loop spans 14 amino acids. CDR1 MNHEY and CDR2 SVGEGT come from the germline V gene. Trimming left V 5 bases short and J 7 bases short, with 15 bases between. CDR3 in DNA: TGTGCCAGCAGTACCCAGGGAATTCGGCAGCCCCAGCATTTT. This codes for CASSTQGIRQPQHF.

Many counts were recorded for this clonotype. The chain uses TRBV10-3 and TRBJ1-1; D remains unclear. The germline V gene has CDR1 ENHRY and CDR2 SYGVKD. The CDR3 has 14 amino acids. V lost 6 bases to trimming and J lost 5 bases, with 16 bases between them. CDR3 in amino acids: CAIRKTTGETEAFF. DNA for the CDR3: TGTGCCATCAGGAAGACAACGGGTGAGACTGAAGCTTTCTTT.